The 13 T cell receptor beta chains below come from one sample, sequenced in a study of breast tumors, draining lymph nodes, adjacent tissues. Axillary draining lymph nodes of breast cancer patients supplied the node samples. TCRdb fed the multiplex PCR reads into MiXCR, producing one record per CDR3 protein. The sample yields some 250,000 distinct CDR3 sequences, less than 40% seen once. The specimen was axillary lymph node tissue. The receptors come from a female donor with breast cancer. Some clones in this sample may be carry-over from other donors' samples.

This clonotype was recorded many times. This chain connects TRBV6-5 to TRBJ1-5; D not resolved. CDR3 length: 13 amino acids. Per germline, CDR1 MNHEY and CDR2 SVGAGI. Trimming shortened V by 2 bases and J by 4 bases, and 6 bases separated the two germline ends. In nucleotides, the CDR3 is TGTGCCAGCAGTTACCGGCTGAATCAGCCCCAGCATTTT. It specifies CASSYRLNQPQHF.

Turning to this clonotype: The final CDR3 position lacks the conserved phenylalanine or tryptophan, pointing to a likely read error. The DNA is omitted, as the CDR3 cannot be located on it reliably, and the CDR3 follows TCRdb's listing. The CDR3: CSVLHRDRGGYTFGS. This chain connects TRBV29-1 to TRBJ2-5; the table assigns TRBD1, which was not confirmed against the DNA. The CDR3 has 15 amino acids, counting both end residues. Germline CDR1 SQVTM, CDR2 ANQGSEA.

V gene TRBV7-4 combines with J gene TRBJ1-1; 12 bases agree with TRBD1. CDR1 and CDR2 from the germline V gene are SGHVT and SQSDAQ. There are 13 residues in the CDR3. Losses at the gene ends were 6 bases for V and 4 bases for J; bases not matched to a gene: 0. CDR3: CASRGQGATEAFF. The CDR3 coding sequence is TGTGCCAGCAGGGGACAGGGGGCCACTGAAGCTTTCTTT.

This clonotype was detected ten times or more. The CDR3 loop reads CASSLASDRAGNTIYF. Written as DNA, the CDR3 is TGTGCCAGCAGCTTAGCCTCGGACAGGGCTGGAAACACCATATATTTT. The chain joins TRBV7-9 to TRBJ1-3, with TRBD1 matching 8 bases. J was trimmed by 2 bases and V by 0 bases; bases with no gene match: 3. The CDR3 consists of 16 residues. Germline CDR1 is SEHNR and CDR2 is FQNEAQ (reference sequence).

The chain couples TRBV15 to TRBJ1-3; maybe TRBD1 (5 bases). From germline, CDR1 is LNHNV and CDR2 YYDKDF (reference sequence). This CDR3 has 20 amino acids. Trimming took 3 bases from V and 4 from J, leaving 28 bases between them. The CDR3 loop reads CATSSLGSGPISFTGNTIYF. The CDR3 DNA reads TGTGCCACCAGCAGTTTAGGGTCAGGGCCTATATCCTTTACCGGAAACACCATATATTTT.

This clonotype was counted many times. This chain links TRBV10-3 with TRBJ2-3, with TRBD2 as a possible D gene (5 bases). Trimming cost V 2 bases and J 3 bases, with 9 bases left between them. This CDR3 spans 14 amino acids. Germline values: CDR1 ENHRY, CDR2 SYGVKD. The CDR3 protein is CAISERDTTDTQYF. CDR3 sequence (DNA): TGTGCCATCAGTGAGCGGGATACGACAGATACGCAGTATTTT.

This clonotype occurred many times. This rearrangement joins TRBV5-5 to TRBJ1-2; D may be TRBD1 (6 bases). The CDR3 covers 13 residues. CDR1 is SGHKS, CDR2 YYEKEE, per germline (reference sequence). V was trimmed by 1 base and J by 4 bases, leaving 8 bases between them. CDR3 amino acids: CASSLTDSYGYTF. Here the CDR3 DNA reads TGTGCCAGCAGCTTGACGGACAGCTATGGCTACACCTTC. The full variable domain, in which reference TRBV5-5 and TRBJ1-2 provide the parts outside the CDR3, is DAGVTQSPTHLIKTRGQQVTLRCSPISGHKSVSWYQQVLGQGPQFIFQYYEKEERGRGNFPDRFSARQFPNYSSELNVNALLLGDSALYLCASSLTDSYGYTFGSGTRLTVV.

This clonotype was seen many times. V gene TRBV19 combines with J gene TRBJ1-6; D is possibly TRBD1 (6 bases). The CDR3 spans 16 residues. Germline V gene data show CDR1 as LNHDA and CDR2 as SQIVND (reference sequence). Trimming pared 5 bases from V and 5 bases from J, leaving 16 bases between. The CDR3 DNA sequence: TGTGCCAGTAGTTCGATAAACCGGGACAATAATTCACCCCTCCACTTT. Translated: CASSSINRDNNSPLHF.

This clonotype was detected many times. V usage is TRBV20-1 and J usage is TRBJ2-3; no firm D call. Germline values: CDR1 DFQATT, CDR2 SNEGSKA (reference sequence). The V gene lost 3 bases and the J gene lost 2 bases, with 12 bases spanning the gap. There are 14 residues in the CDR3. CDR3 sequence: CSASDPTNTDTQYF. In DNA form, the CDR3 reads TGCAGTGCTAGCGACCCCACAAACACAGATACGCAGTATTTT.

This clonotype was found a few times. A clone one base away is much larger, so this may be a read error. The chain links TRBV5-1 to TRBJ2-3; D is uncertain. The CDR3 has 14 residues. Germline CDR1 and CDR2: SGHRS and YFSETQ. The CDR3 DNA reads TGCGCCGGCAGCTTGGGGTTACTAACAGATACGCAGTATTTT. It translates to CAGSLGLLTDTQYF.

The CDR3 is CASSYDGQGVSYEQYF. As DNA, the CDR3 is TGTGCCAGCAGTTACGACGGACAGGGTGTATCCTACGAGCAGTACTTC. This chain uses TRBV6-2 or TRBV6-3 with TRBJ2-7; 8 positions agree with TRBD1. This CDR3 comprises 16 residues. V was clipped by 2 bases and J by 1 base; unmatched bases: 7. In germline, CDR1 is MNHEY, CDR2 SVGEGT.

The rearrangement joins TRBV20-1 to TRBJ2-3; D perhaps matches TRBD2 (7 bases). CDR3 length: 17 amino acids. Germline CDR1 is DFQATT and CDR2 is SNEGSKA (reference sequence). V lost 5 bases and J 6 bases, leaving 27 bases between the germline ends. The CDR3 loop reads CSALNLMDGGLGDTQYF. The CDR3 nucleotides read TGCAGTGCTTTAAACTTAATGGACGGGGGGCTAGGGGATACGCAGTATTTT.

The chain links TRBV30 to TRBJ2-2, with D perhaps matching TRBD1 or TRBD2 (6 bases each). Germline CDR1 is GTSNPN and CDR2 is SVGIG (reference sequence). V dropped 0 bases and J dropped 2 bases, with 10 bases sitting between them. The CDR3 is 15 residues long. CDR3 region: CAWSVRGLNTGELFF. In DNA, the CDR3 is TGTGCCTGGAGTGTACGGGGGCTAAACACCGGGGAGCTGTTTTTT.